Listed here are 9 T cell receptor beta chains from one sample, sequenced in a study of cytomegalovirus exposure and HLA in healthy donors (dated by TCRdb to the late 2010s). The library relied on the immunoSEQ multiplex PCR assay. For the multiplex PCR, a mixture combining 60 forward primers for TCR Vbeta segments and 13 reverse primers for TCR Jbeta segments was used. Here the immuneACCESS table is served through TCRdb, limited to in-frame sequences with V and J called. Missing clones are a known gap in these copies; in checked studies unresolved V genes cover under half, and the rest lacks a known reason. The sample profile shows 100,000 or so clones; about 80% of them were found once. The ten largest clones represent around 2.1% of the sample. The sequenced sample was PBMCs. The receptors shown here come from a man younger than 40 in good health and CMV-seronegative.

The gene calls are TRBV5-1 and TRBJ2-5; a weak D match, TRBD1 (6 bases). Trimming stripped 2 bases from V and 3 bases from J, with 8 bases between. Germline V lookup: CDR1 SGHRS, CDR2 YFSETQ. CDR3 length: 13 residues. The chain's CDR3 is CASSFRQEETQYF. In nucleotides, the CDR3 is TGCGCCAGCAGCTTTCGACAGGAAGAGACCCAGTACTTC.

Only one count was recorded for this clone. V usage is TRBV7-2 and J usage is TRBJ1-1; D unclear. Trimming removed 3 bases from V and 4 bases from J, with 9 bases in between. Germline V gives CDR1 SGHTA, CDR2 FQGNSA. The CDR3 is 13 residues long. CDR3 DNA: TGTGCCAGCAGCTTTAGTGTTACCACTGAAGCTTTCTTT. Residues: CASSFSVTTEAFF.

The chain employs TRBV7-2 and TRBJ2-2; TRBD1 matches at 10 bases. With V trimmed by 1 base and J by 2 bases, 4 bases remained unmatched. Germline CDR1 reads SGHTA; CDR2 reads FQGNSA. The CDR3 has 17 amino acids. The CDR3 nucleotides read TGTGCCAGCAGCTTAGGACAGGGGGCCGATAACACCGGGGAGCTGTTTTTT. It translates to CASSLGQGADNTGELFF.

V gene TRBV10-3 combines with J gene TRBJ1-5, with 9 bases lining up with TRBD1. CDR1 is ENHRY and CDR2 is SYGVKD in the germline V gene. The CDR3 is 15 amino acids. The V segment lost 3 bases and the J segment 5 bases; nucleotides outside the gene matches: 5. The CDR3 protein is CAISERTGVHQPQHF. The CDR3 nucleotides are TGTGCCATCAGTGAAAGGACAGGGGTTCATCAGCCCCAGCATTTT.

The rearrangement uses TRBV9 and TRBJ2-3; D is perhaps TRBD2 (6 bases). The CDR3 contains 14 residues. In germline, CDR1 is SGDLS, CDR2 YYNGEE. Trimming removed 0 bases at V and 4 bases at J, with 9 bases between. This CDR3 is CASSVEGGADTQYF. CDR3 nucleotide sequence: TGTGCCAGCAGCGTAGAAGGCGGGGCAGATACGCAGTATTTT. Full variable domain (missing parts from reference TRBV9 and TRBJ2-3): DSGVTQTPKHLITATGQRVTLRCSPRSGDLSVYWYQQSLDQGLQFLIQYYNGEERAKGNILERFSAQQFPDLHSELNLSSLELGDSALYFCASSVEGGADTQYFGPGTRLTVL.

This clone came up a few times. The chain employs TRBV4-1 and TRBJ1-4; 7 positions match TRBD1. The V and J ends lost 4 bases and 7 bases, in that order; junction bases with no gene match: 6. Germline loops: CDR1 MGHRA, CDR2 YSYEKL. CDR3 length equals 14 residues. The CDR3 DNA is TGCGCCAGCAGCCTTTACACAGGGGCTGAAAAACTGTTTTTT. As protein: CASSLYTGAEKLFF.

This clone has only one observation. The chain couples TRBV7-7 to TRBJ1-1; 7 nucleotides line up with TRBD1. The CDR3 runs to 17 residues. V dropped 5 bases and J dropped 1; count of bases not matched to a gene: 13. Germline assignment: CDR1 SSHAT and CDR2 FNYEAQ (reference sequence). CDR3 amino acids: CASSPQTGFRWNTEAFF. CDR3 DNA: TGTGCCAGCAGCCCGCAGACAGGGTTCAGGTGGAACACTGAAGCTTTCTTT.

This chain uses TRBV7-9 with TRBJ2-2; D gene ambiguous. CDR3 length: 15 residues. Trimming cost V 0 bases and J 3 bases, with 8 bases left between them. From germline, CDR1 is SEHNR and CDR2 FQNEAQ (reference sequence). CDR3 coding DNA: TGTGCCAGCAGCTTAGCTGGTCCGGACACCGGGGAGCTGTTTTTT. This translates into CASSLAGPDTGELFF.

The chain uses TRBV9 and TRBJ2-7; D is uncertain. V lost 0 bases and J lost 5, with 12 bases in between. The germline gives CDR1 SGDLS, CDR2 YYNGEE. This CDR3 contains 14 residues. CDR3 loop: CASSVGGSLDEQYF. CDR3 nucleotide sequence: TGTGCCAGCAGCGTAGGCGGTAGCTTAGACGAGCAGTACTTC.